Sequencing of this TCR beta chain was carried out in a study of shared clonotypes between healthy human individuals. Regarding the study as a whole: Sequencing depth was a factor that was expected to affect clonotype sharing among donors.

Approximately 30,000 T cell genomes, or approximately 300 ng DNA, went into unsorted PBMC replicate PCRs. The table came from immunoSEQ multiplex PCR; TCRdb's copy has only in-frame clones and leaves some out. In the table there are about 480,000 clones, 79% of which are singletons. With respect to this clone: Its antigen remains unidentified.

CDR1 and CDR2 from the germline V gene are MNHEY and SVGAGI. Trimming removed 2 bases from V and 8 bases from J; junction bases left unmatched: 2. The CDR3 consists of 13 residues. What was sequenced was PBMCs. This sequence was found in a woman in her forties in good health. Some clones in this sample may be carry-over from other donors' samples. The V call is TRBV6-5, the J call TRBJ2-3; TRBD2 matches at 9 bases. The CDR3 DNA is TGTGCCAGCAGTTACGCGGGAGGGCCTACGCAGTATTTT. This codes for CASSYAGGPTQYF.